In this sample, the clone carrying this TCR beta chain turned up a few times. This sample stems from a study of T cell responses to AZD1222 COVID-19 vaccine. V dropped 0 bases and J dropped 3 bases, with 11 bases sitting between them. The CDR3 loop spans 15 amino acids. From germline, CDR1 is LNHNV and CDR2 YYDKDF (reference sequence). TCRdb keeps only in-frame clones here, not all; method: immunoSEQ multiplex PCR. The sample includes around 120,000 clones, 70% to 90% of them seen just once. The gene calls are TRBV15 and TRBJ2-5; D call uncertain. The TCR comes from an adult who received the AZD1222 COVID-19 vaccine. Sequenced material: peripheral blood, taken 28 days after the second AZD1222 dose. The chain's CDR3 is CATSREDNREETQYF. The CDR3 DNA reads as TGTGCCACCAGCAGAGAGGATAATAGGGAAGAGACCCAGTACTTC.